Described below is a single TCR beta chain sequence and its context. A much larger clone lies a single base off, so this may be a read error. These data originate in a study of T-cell reconstitution after alpha-beta-depleted transplantation in children. The germline V gene has CDR1 SGHAT and CDR2 FQDESV (reference sequence). The CDR3 runs to 13 residues. Unique molecular identifiers were built into the TCRbeta library. Each CDR3 protein gets one entry after TCRdb re-called the PCR reads with MiXCR. The sample consists of 330,000 or so distinct CDR3 sequences, 9% to 12% of them appearing once. The V and J genes are TRBV11-1 and TRBJ2-7; D is possibly TRBD2 (6 bases). The TCR comes from a human donor who donated a stem cell graft to a child with acute lymphoblastic leukemia. The sequencing here drew on PBMCs from the stem cell graft donor, taken from the stem cell graft. CDR3 in DNA: TGTCCCAGCAGCTCATCGGCGGGGTACGAGCAGTACTTC. It specifies CPSSSSAGYEQYF.